One TCR beta chain is described in this entry. Its cognate antigen is unknown. The data stem from a study of CD8 T cells in ankylosing spondylitis. Whole-study findings and limits: Seemingly distinctive of ankylosing spondylitis blood was a TCR beta motif formed by eight highly homologous variants. Earlier work had already found some motif variants in reactive arthritis synovial fluid and blood. Relatively rare in peripheral blood, disease-linked clones were also CD8+.

Via MiXCR, TCRdb re-called the 5' RACE reads, giving one row per CDR3 protein. The sample has 250,000 or so distinct CDR3 sequences; under 30% are singletons. From germline, CDR1 is DFQATT and CDR2 SNEGSKA (reference sequence). Trimming took 6 bases from V and 7 from J; bases not matched to a gene: 7. CDR3 length: 13 amino acids. This receptor was obtained from a male donor with ankylosing spondylitis or in good health (not recorded which). The sequencing input was blood, either unsorted or a sorted T cell fraction (not recorded which). The V call is TRBV20-1, the J call TRBJ2-5, with 11 bases matching TRBD1. CDR3 amino acids: CSATGQGEGTQYF. The CDR3, as DNA: TGCAGTGCCACGGGACAGGGGGAGGGGACCCAGTACTTC.